This is a list of T cell receptor beta chains from one sample in a study of OX40 agonist ivuxolimab in advanced cancers. Some clones are missing from TCRdb's copy, which holds only in-frame ones; the method was immunoSEQ multiplex PCR. The sample lists tens of thousands of clones; 80% to 90% were seen once. This sample comprised CD4+ or CD8+ T cells sorted from blood, obtained in a trial of the OX40 agonist ivuxolimab. These receptors all stem from an adult with an advanced solid tumor such as melanoma, head and neck, liver or kidney cancer. The CDR3 runs from the conserved cysteine through the conserved F or W. D genes are given only for firm matches. Clone size appears in some rows only: once, few, many, or a class for an expanded clone.

TGCAGCGTTGAAGTTGCGGGTTTTAAATCCGGGGAGCTGTTTTTT,CSVEVAGFKSGELFF,-,-,TRBV29-1,TRBJ2-2
TGTGCCAGCAGCTTAGCGTGGACGGGGGGGTTGACAGATACGCAGTATTTT,CASSLAWTGGLTDTQYF,TRBD2,-,TRBV7-6,TRBJ2-3
TGTGCCAGCAGTTCCCAACGGAATACTAATGGCTACACCTTC,CASSSQRNTNGYTF,-,-,TRBV6-5,TRBJ1-2
TGTGCCAGCAGCCCCCATCAGGGGGATGGAAACACCATATATTTT,CASSPHQGDGNTIYF,TRBD1,once,TRBV9,TRBJ1-3
TGTGCCAGTAGTATCTCCCAAGCGGGAGGATACAATGAGCAGTTCTTC,CASSISQAGGYNEQFF,TRBD2,-,TRBV19,TRBJ2-1
TGTGCCAGCAGTTTATCAACAGGGGACTCCTACAATGAGCAGTTCTTC,CASSLSTGDSYNEQFF,TRBD1,-,TRBV28,TRBJ2-1
TGTGCCAGTAGTATCAACCGGAACACCGGGGAGCTGTTTTTT,CASSINRNTGELFF,-,-,TRBV19,TRBJ2-2
TGTGCCAGCAGTCTTACGGGACACCAAGAGACCCAGTACTTC,CASSLTGHQETQYF,-,-,TRBV28,TRBJ2-5
TGTGCCAGCAGCTTAGACAGGAACACTGAAGCTTTCTTT,CASSLDRNTEAFF,-,-,TRBV7-9,TRBJ1-1
TGTGCCAGCAGCTTCCCTACTAGCGGATACAATGAGCAGTTCTTC,CASSFPTSGYNEQFF,TRBD2,-,TRBV5-8,TRBJ2-1
TGTGCCAGCAGCTTGGTCTTAGCGGGGGTTTATTACAATGAGCAGTTCTTC,CASSLVLAGVYYNEQFF,TRBD2,-,TRBV5-6,TRBJ2-1
TGTGCCAGCAGTTCCGGGACAGGGGGTAACAATCAGCCCCAGCATTTT,CASSSGTGGNNQPQHF,TRBD1,-,TRBV6-5,TRBJ1-5
TGTGCCAGCAGCCAAAATCAGAACACTGAAGCTTTCTTT,CASSQNQNTEAFF,-,-,TRBV14,TRBJ1-1
TGTGCAAGCCGACCTACCCGACGCTATGGCTACACCTTC,CASRPTRRYGYTF,-,-,TRBV12-2,TRBJ1-2
TGTGCCAGCAGCTTACCGGCTTCACCCCTCCACTTT,CASSLPASPLHF,-,-,TRBV7-2,TRBJ1-6
TGTGCCAGCAGCAACGTTCCGAACTACGAGCAGTACTTC,CASSNVPNYEQYF,-,once,TRBV7-2,TRBJ2-7
TGTGCCAGCAGCTTAGCTAGCGGGACCCCAAATGAGCAGTTCTTC,CASSLASGTPNEQFF,TRBD2,once,TRBV7-2,TRBJ2-1
TGCGCCAGCAGCCAAGATACGGGGGTCGCAGATACGCAGTATTTT,CASSQDTGVADTQYF,-,-,TRBV4-3,TRBJ2-3
TGTGCCAGAAGCGTTAAATTTAAGGGGGGCGTCGGGAGCGGCTACACCTTC,CARSVKFKGGVGSGYTF,-,-,TRBV5-3,TRBJ1-2
TGTGCCAGCAGCTTAACAGACAATGAGCAGTTCTTC,CASSLTDNEQFF,-,-,TRBV11-3,TRBJ2-1
TGTGCCAGTCCACAGCCGAACACCGGGGAGCTGTTTTTT,CASPQPNTGELFF,-,-,TRBV19,TRBJ2-2
TGTGCCAGCAGCCTCGGAACAGGAGCGGGCTACACCTTC,CASSLGTGAGYTF,-,-,TRBV7-9,TRBJ1-2
TGTGCCAGCAGCCCTCAAGGGGCGGGGAGCACAGATACGCAGTATTTT,CASSPQGAGSTDTQYF,-,-,TRBV7-2,TRBJ2-3
TGTGCCTGGAGTGGGGGAGGGGGGCCCACTGAAGCTTTCTTT,CAWSGGGGPTEAFF,-,-,TRBV30,TRBJ1-1
TGTGCCAGCAGCTTCCCGACGGGATCCAACTATGGCTACACCTTC,CASSFPTGSNYGYTF,-,-,TRBV7-2,TRBJ1-2
TGTGCCAGCAGTTCGGGACCGGGAACTGAAGCTTTCTTT,CASSSGPGTEAFF,-,-,TRBV28,TRBJ1-1
TGTGCCAGCAGCTTAGGAGTAAGCTCTGGAAACACCATATATTTT,CASSLGVSSGNTIYF,-,few,TRBV7-9,TRBJ1-3
TGTGCCAGCAGTTCCCCGAGCCTAGGACAGGGTTTATCCTATGGCTACACCTTC,CASSSPSLGQGLSYGYTF,TRBD1,-,TRBV28,TRBJ1-2
TGTGCCAGCAGCCAAAACAAGGGCGGTGTTGTCACCGGGGAGCTGTTTTTT,CASSQNKGGVVTGELFF,-,-,TRBV14,TRBJ2-2